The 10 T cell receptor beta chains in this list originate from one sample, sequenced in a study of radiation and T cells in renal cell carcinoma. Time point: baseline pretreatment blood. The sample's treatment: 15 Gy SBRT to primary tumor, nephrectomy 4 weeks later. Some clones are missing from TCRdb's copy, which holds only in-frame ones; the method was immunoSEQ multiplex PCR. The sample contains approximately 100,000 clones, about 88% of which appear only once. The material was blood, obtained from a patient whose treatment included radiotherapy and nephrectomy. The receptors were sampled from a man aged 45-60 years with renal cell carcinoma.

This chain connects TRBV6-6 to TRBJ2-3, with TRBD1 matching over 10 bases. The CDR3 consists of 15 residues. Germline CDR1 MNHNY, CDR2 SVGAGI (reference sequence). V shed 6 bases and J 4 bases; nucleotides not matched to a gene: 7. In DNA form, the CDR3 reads TGTGCCAGCAGACAGGGACAGGGGCGAGCAGATACGCAGTATTTT. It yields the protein CASRQGQGRADTQYF.

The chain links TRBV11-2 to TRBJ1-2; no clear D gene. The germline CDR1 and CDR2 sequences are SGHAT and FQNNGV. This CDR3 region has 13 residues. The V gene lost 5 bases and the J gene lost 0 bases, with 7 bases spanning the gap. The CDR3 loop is CASSQESNYGYTF. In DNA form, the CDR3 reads TGTGCCAGCAGCCAGGAATCTAACTATGGCTACACCTTC.

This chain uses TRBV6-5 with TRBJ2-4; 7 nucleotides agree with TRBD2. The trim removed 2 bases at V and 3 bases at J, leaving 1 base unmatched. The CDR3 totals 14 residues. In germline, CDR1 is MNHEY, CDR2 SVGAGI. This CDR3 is CASSYAGDKNIQYF. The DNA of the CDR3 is TGTGCCAGCAGTTACGCGGGGGACAAAAACATTCAGTACTTC.

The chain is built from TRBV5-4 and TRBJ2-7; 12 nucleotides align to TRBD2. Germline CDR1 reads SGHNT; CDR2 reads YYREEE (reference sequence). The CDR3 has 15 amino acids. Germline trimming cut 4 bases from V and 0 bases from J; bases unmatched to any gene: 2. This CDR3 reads CASSPGLAGSYEQYF. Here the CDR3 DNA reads TGTGCCAGCAGCCCGGGACTAGCGGGCTCCTACGAGCAGTACTTC. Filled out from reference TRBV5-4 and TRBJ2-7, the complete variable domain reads ETGVTQSPTHLIKTRGQQVTLRCSSQSGHNTVSWYQQALGQGPQFIFQYYREEENGRGNFPPRFSGLQFPNYSSELNVNALELDDSALYLCASSPGLAGSYEQYFGPGTRLTVT.

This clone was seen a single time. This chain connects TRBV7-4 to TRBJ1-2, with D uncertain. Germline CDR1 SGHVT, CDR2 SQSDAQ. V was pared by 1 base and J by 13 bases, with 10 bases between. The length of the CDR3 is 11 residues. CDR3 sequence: CASSLESNCTF. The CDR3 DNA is TGTGCCAGCAGCTTAGAATCCAATTGCACCTTC. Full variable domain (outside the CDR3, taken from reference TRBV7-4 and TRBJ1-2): GAGVSQSPRYKVAKRGRDVALRCDSISGHVTLYWYRQTLGQGSEVLTYSQSDAQRDKSGRPSGRFSAERPERSVSTLKIQRTEQGDSAVYLCASSLESNCTFGSGTRLTVV.

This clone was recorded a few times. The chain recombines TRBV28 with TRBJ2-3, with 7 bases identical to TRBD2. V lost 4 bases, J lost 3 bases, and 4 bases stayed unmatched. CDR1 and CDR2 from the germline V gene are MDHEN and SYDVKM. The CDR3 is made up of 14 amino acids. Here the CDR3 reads CASSYLSGTDTQYF. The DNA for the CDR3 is TGTGCCAGCAGTTATCTTAGCGGGACAGATACGCAGTATTTT.

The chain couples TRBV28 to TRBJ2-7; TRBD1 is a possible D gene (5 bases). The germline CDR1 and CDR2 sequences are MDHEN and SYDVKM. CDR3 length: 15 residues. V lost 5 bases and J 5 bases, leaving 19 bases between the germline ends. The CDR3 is CASSPVGRGRDEQYF. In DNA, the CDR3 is TGTGCCAGCAGTCCCGTCGGAAGGGGTCGGGACGAGCAGTACTTC.

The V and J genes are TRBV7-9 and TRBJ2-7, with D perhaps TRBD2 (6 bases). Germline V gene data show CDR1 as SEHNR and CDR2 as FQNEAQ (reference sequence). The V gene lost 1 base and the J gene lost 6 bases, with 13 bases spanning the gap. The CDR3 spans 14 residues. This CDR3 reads CASSLEGGAVEQYF. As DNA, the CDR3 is TGTGCCAGCAGCTTAGAGGGCGGGGCGGTCGAGCAGTACTTC.

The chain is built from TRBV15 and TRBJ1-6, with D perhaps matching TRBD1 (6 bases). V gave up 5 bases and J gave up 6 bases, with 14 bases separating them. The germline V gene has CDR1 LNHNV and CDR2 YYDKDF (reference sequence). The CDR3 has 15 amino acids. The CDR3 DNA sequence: TGTGCCACCAGCCCTCGGGTAGGGGGTAATTCACCCCTCCACTTT. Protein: CATSPRVGGNSPLHF.

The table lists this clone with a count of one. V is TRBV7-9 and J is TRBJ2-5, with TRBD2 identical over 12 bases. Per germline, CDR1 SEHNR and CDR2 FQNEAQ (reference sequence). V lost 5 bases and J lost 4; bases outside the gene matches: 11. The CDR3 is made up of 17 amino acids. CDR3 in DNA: TGTGCCAGCAGCCCTAGCGGGGGGGCATTCCGACGAGAGACCCAGTACTTC. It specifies CASSPSGGAFRRETQYF. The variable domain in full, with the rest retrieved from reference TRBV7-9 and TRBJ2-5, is DTGVSQNPRHKITKRGQNVTFRCDPISEHNRLYWYRQTLGQGPEFLTYFQNEAQLEKSRLLSDRFSAERPKGSFSTLEIQRTEQGDSAMYLCASSPSGGAFRRETQYFGPGTRLLVL.